Given below is one T cell receptor (beta chain) in context. The antigen remains unidentified. TCRdb's table, derived via immunoSEQ multiplex PCR, lists solely in-frame clones and lacks some. The sample carries 40,000 to 55,000 clones, 84% recorded once. Trimming pared 4 bases from V and 2 bases from J, leaving 9 bases between. The germline V gene encodes CDR1 MDHEN and CDR2 SYDVKM. The CDR3 spans 13 residues. This sample was included in a study of PD-L1 blockade in urothelial cancer. General study points: Pretreatment clonality of the blood TCR repertoire below the median was predictive of superior survival.

This receptor was obtained from a man aged 40-49 years with urothelial cancer. The source material was PBMCs, sampled around atezolizumab (anti-PD-L1) treatment. The chain recombines TRBV28 with TRBJ2-7, with D perhaps TRBD2 (5 bases). This CDR3 reads CASSSVGAYEQYF. The DNA for the CDR3 is TGTGCCAGCAGTTCTGTGGGAGCCTACGAGCAGTACTTC.